The T cell receptor beta chain described here comes from a study of cytomegalovirus exposure and HLA in healthy donors. The CDR3 has 16 residues. CDR1 and CDR2 from the germline V gene are MNHNS and SASEGT. Trimming took off 1 base at V and 2 bases at J, with 14 bases between the two ends. PCR was performed using 60 Vbeta and 13 Jbeta primers. Generated by immunoSEQ multiplex PCR, the TCRdb table keeps only in-frame clones and is missing some. The data contain some 110,000 clones, around 82% of them singletons. This clonotype was sampled from a woman between 35 and 50 years old in good health and CMV-seronegative. Input material: PBMCs. The rearrangement links TRBV6-1 to TRBJ2-5; tentatively, D is TRBD2 (6 bases). The CDR3: CASSEGQGRGQETQYF. The CDR3 DNA is TGTGCCAGCAGTGAAGGCCAGGGTCGGGGGCAAGAGACCCAGTACTTC.